The rows below give T cell receptor beta chains drawn from one sample of a study of cytomegalovirus exposure and HLA in healthy donors. Sequencing was performed with immunoSEQ multiplex PCR; in TCRdb, only in-frame clones are kept and a portion is missing. The table includes 100,000 to 150,000 clones, 84% detected once. The sequencing input was PBMCs. The receptors shown here come from a man between 45 and 60 years old in good health and CMV-seronegative. Each CDR3 is given with its conserved first and last residue. Fields, in order: J gene, V gene, D gene, CDR3 DNA, CDR3 protein. D genes are given only for firm matches.

j_call: TRBJ2-5; v_call: TRBV5-1; d_call: TRBD2; cdr3_nt: TGCGCCAGCAGCCCTAATAGCGGGGGGAGAAAGACCCAGTACTTC; cdr3_aa: CASSPNSGGRKTQYF
j_call: TRBJ1-6; v_call: TRBV9; d_call: -; cdr3_nt: TGTGCCAGCAGCGTAGCCCAGGACAGCTATAATTCCCCCCTCCACTTT; cdr3_aa: CASSVAQDSYNSPLHF
j_call: TRBJ1-5; v_call: TRBV19; d_call: -; cdr3_nt: TGTGCCAGTACAAAACGGGACAAGGGCTGGAGCAATCAGCCCCAGCATTTT; cdr3_aa: CASTKRDKGWSNQPQHF
j_call: TRBJ1-2; v_call: TRBV6-6; d_call: -; cdr3_nt: TGTGCCAGCAGGGGCGGAGCTAGCGGCTACACCTTC; cdr3_aa: CASRGGASGYTF
j_call: TRBJ1-1; v_call: TRBV29-1; d_call: -; cdr3_nt: TGCAGCGTTTGGGGGGGGGAGATCGCTGAAGCTTTCTTT; cdr3_aa: CSVWGGEIAEAFF
j_call: TRBJ2-1; v_call: TRBV27; d_call: TRBD1; cdr3_nt: TGTGCCAGCAGTTTGCCGGGACAGAATTACAATGAGCAGTTCTTC; cdr3_aa: CASSLPGQNYNEQFF
j_call: TRBJ2-6; v_call: TRBV6-1; d_call: TRBD1; cdr3_nt: TGTGCCAGCAGTGAGGAAGACAGGGGTACACCTGGGGCCAACGTCCTGACTTTC; cdr3_aa: CASSEEDRGTPGANVLTF
j_call: TRBJ1-1; v_call: TRBV5-6; d_call: TRBD1; cdr3_nt: TGTGCCAGCAGTTCAGACTTGACAGGGGATATTATTTGGAACACTGAAGCTTTCTTT; cdr3_aa: CASSSDLTGDIIWNTEAFF
j_call: TRBJ2-3; v_call: TRBV19; d_call: -; cdr3_nt: TGTGCCAGTAGTATTGGTAGGGAGTATGTGTATACGCAGTATTTT; cdr3_aa: CASSIGREYVYTQYF
j_call: TRBJ1-6; v_call: TRBV5-6; d_call: -; cdr3_nt: TGTGCCAGCAGCTTGGGACAGGAGAATTCACCCCTCCACTTT; cdr3_aa: CASSLGQENSPLHF
j_call: TRBJ2-1; v_call: TRBV7-9; d_call: TRBD2; cdr3_nt: TGTGCCAGCAGCTTTAGCGGGCAGAGCGGGTTCTTC; cdr3_aa: CASSFSGQSGFF
j_call: TRBJ1-1; v_call: TRBV10-3; d_call: TRBD1; cdr3_nt: TGTGCCATCACCCCCGGGACAGAGAACACTGAAGCTTTCTTT; cdr3_aa: CAITPGTENTEAFF
j_call: TRBJ2-5; v_call: TRBV7-2; d_call: TRBD2; cdr3_nt: TGTGCCAGCAGCCGAAAAGCGGGGGGAGAGACCCAGTACTTC; cdr3_aa: CASSRKAGGETQYF
j_call: TRBJ1-1; v_call: TRBV11-2; d_call: TRBD1; cdr3_nt: TGTGCCAGCAGCTTGGGACAGGGATTAAACACTGAAGCTTTCTTT; cdr3_aa: CASSLGQGLNTEAFF